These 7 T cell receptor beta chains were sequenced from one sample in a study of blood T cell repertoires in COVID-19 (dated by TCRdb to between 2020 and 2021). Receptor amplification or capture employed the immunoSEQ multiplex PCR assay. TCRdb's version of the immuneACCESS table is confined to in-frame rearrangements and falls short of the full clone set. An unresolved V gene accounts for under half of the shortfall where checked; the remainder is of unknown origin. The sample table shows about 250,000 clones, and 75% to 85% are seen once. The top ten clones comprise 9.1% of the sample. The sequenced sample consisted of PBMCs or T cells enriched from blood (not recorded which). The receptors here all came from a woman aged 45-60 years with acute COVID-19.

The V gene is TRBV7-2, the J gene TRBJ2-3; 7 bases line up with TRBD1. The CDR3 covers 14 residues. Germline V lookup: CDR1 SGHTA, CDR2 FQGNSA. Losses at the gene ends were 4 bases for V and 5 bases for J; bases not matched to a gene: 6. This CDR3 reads CASSSGGSVDTQYF. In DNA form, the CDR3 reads TGTGCCAGCAGCTCAGGGGGTAGTGTAGATACGCAGTATTTT.

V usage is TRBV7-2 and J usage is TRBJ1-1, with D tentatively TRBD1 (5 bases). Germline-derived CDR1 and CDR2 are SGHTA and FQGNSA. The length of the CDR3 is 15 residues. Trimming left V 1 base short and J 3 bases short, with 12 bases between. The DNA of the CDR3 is TGTGCCAGCAGCTTAGTTTCAGGGCCCGACACTGAAGCTTTCTTT. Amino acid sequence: CASSLVSGPDTEAFF.

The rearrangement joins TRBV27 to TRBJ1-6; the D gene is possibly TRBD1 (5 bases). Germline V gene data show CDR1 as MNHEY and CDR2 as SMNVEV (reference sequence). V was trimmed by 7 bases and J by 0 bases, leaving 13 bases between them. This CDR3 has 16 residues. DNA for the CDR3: TGTGCCAGCATACTACAGGTTAGCTCCTATAATTCACCCCTCCACTTT. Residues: CASILQVSSYNSPLHF.

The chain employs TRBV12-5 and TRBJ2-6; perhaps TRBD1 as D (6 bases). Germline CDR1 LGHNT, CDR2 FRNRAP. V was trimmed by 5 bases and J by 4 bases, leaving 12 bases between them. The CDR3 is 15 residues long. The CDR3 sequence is CASGLTGSGANVLTF. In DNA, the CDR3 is TGTGCTAGTGGTCTTACAGGGTCAGGGGCCAACGTCCTGACTTTC.

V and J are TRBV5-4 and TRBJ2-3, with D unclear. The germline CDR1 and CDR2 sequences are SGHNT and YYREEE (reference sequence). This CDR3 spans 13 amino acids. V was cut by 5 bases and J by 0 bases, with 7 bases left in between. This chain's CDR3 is CASRATSTDTQYF. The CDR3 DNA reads TGTGCCAGCAGGGCCACCAGCACAGATACGCAGTATTTT.

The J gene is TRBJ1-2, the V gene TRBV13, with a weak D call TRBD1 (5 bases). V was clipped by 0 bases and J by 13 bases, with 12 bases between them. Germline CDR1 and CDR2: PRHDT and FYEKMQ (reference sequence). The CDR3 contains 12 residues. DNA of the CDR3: TGTGCCAGCAGCTTAGGTCCTGGGGCTTTCACCTTC. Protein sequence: CASSLGPGAFTF.

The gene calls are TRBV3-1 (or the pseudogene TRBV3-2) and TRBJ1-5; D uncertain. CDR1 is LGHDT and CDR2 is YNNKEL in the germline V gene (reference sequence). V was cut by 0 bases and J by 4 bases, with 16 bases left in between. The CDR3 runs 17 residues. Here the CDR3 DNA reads TGTGCCAGCAGCCAAGACCCTGGGCATTTAGGTAATCAGCCCCAGCATTTT. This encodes CASSQDPGHLGNQPQHF.